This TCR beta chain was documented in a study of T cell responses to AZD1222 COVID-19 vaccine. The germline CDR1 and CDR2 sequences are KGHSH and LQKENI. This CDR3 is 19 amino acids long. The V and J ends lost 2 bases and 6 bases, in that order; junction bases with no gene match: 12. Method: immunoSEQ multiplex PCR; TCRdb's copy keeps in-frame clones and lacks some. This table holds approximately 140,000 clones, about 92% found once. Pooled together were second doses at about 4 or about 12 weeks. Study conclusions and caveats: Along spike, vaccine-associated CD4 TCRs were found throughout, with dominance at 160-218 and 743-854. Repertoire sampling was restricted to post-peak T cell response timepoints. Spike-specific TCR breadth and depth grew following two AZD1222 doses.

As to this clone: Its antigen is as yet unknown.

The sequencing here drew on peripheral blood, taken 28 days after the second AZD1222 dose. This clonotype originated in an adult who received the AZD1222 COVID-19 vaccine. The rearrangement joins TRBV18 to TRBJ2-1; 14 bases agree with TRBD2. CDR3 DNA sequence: TGTGCCAGCTCACCAACTATTCCGGGACTAGCGGGAGAGGTCAATGAGCAGTTCTTC. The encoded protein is CASSPTIPGLAGEVNEQFF.